These 15 T cell receptor beta chains were all obtained from the same sample, sequenced in a study of blood T cell repertoires in COVID-19. Using immunoSEQ multiplex PCR, the repertoire was profiled, and TCRdb retains in-frame clones only, with some absent. The sample carries approximately 490,000 clones, around 90% recorded once. Sequencing was carried out using PBMCs or T cells enriched from blood (not recorded which). These receptors came from a young woman who had recovered from COVID-19.

The genes are TRBV3-1 (or the pseudogene TRBV3-2) and TRBJ1-6, with TRBD1 as a possible D gene (6 bases). CDR1 LGHDT and CDR2 YNNKEL come from the germline V gene (reference sequence). V shed 0 bases and J shed 6 bases, with 6 bases lying between them. There are 14 residues in the CDR3. The CDR3: CASSQEQGNSPLHF. For the CDR3, the DNA is TGTGCCAGCAGCCAAGAACAGGGTAATTCACCCCTCCACTTT.

With regard to this clone: Additional DNA sequences in this sample encode the identical CDR3. The V call is TRBV9, the J call TRBJ2-3; no reliable D call. V was trimmed by 3 bases and J by 3 bases, leaving 2 bases between them. Germline assignment: CDR1 SGDLS and CDR2 YYNGEE. This CDR3 has 11 residues. CDR3 region: CASSATDTQYF. In DNA, the CDR3 is TGTGCCAGCAGCGCGACAGATACGCAGTATTTT.

The chain uses TRBV2 and TRBJ1-2; D uncertain. V lost 7 bases and J 1 base, leaving 13 bases between the germline ends. Germline V lookup: CDR1 SNHLY, CDR2 FYNNEI. The CDR3 has 14 residues. CDR3 sequence: CASTPSTVNYGYTF. CDR3 sequence (DNA): TGTGCCAGCACCCCATCAACAGTTAACTATGGCTACACCTTC.

This chain joins TRBV2 and TRBJ1-6; tentative D call: TRBD1 (6 bases). The CDR3 has 15 amino acids. V dropped 5 bases and J dropped 5 bases, with 13 bases sitting between them. CDR1 SNHLY and CDR2 FYNNEI come from the germline V gene. The DNA of the CDR3 is TGTGCCAGCAGTAAGGACAGCACCAATAATTCACCCCTCCACTTT. Protein product: CASSKDSTNNSPLHF.

This clone was observed a single time. The chain recombines TRBV11-3 with TRBJ1-1; 8 bases line up with TRBD1. The CDR3 is 13 amino acids. V gave up 3 bases and J gave up 7 bases; unmatched junction bases: 4. Germline V CDR1 and CDR2: SGHNT, YENEEA. The DNA for the CDR3 is TGTGCCAGCAGCTTTCAGGGGGCAGATGAAGCTTTCTTT. As protein: CASSFQGADEAFF.

V is TRBV2 and J is TRBJ1-1; D possibly corresponds to TRBD1 (5 bases). V shed 8 bases and J shed 1 base, with 14 bases lying between them. This CDR3 spans 14 amino acids. CDR1 and CDR2 (germline): SNHLY, FYNNEI. CDR3 region: CASLRAGRNTEAFF. The CDR3, as DNA: TGTGCCAGCCTTAGGGCAGGGCGGAACACTGAAGCTTTCTTT. The full variable domain, its missing parts supplied by reference TRBV2 and TRBJ1-1, is EPEVTQTPSHQVTQMGQEVILRCVPISNHLYFYWYRQILGQKVEFLVSFYNNEISEKSEIFDDQFSVERPDGSNFTLKIRSTKLEDSAMYFCASLRAGRNTEAFFGQGTRLTVV.

This sequence joins TRBV10-3 and TRBJ2-5, with D perhaps TRBD1 (5 bases). Trimming stripped 5 bases from V and 3 bases from J, with 13 bases between. Germline assignment: CDR1 ENHRY and CDR2 SYGVKD. The CDR3 spans 14 residues. The chain's CDR3 is CAISSTGQEETQYF. CDR3 in DNA: TGTGCCATCAGTTCAACCGGACAAGAAGAGACCCAGTACTTC.

In its sample, this clone was seen once. The rearrangement uses TRBV5-1 and TRBJ1-1, with TRBD1 as a possible D gene (6 bases). V dropped 2 bases and J dropped 4 bases, with 12 bases sitting between them. Germline CDR1 is SGHRS and CDR2 is YFSETQ. The CDR3 loop spans 14 amino acids. CDR3 in amino acids: CASSFGRGSTEAFF. As DNA, the CDR3 is TGCGCCAGCAGCTTTGGGAGGGGGAGCACTGAAGCTTTCTTT.

The rearrangement joins TRBV5-1 to TRBJ1-1; no firm D call. Germline loops: CDR1 SGHRS, CDR2 YFSETQ. CDR3 length: 15 amino acids. Between the trimmed V and J ends, which lost 6 bases and 5 bases, there was a span of 20 bases. DNA for the CDR3: TGCGCCAGCACCCCTGGAGGGATGATGGGTACTGAAGCTTTCTTT. Translating it yields CASTPGGMMGTEAFF.

CDR3 region: CASGGERGYTF. CDR3 nucleotides: TGTGCCAGTGGCGGGGAGCGGGGCTACACCTTC. The J gene is TRBJ1-2, the V gene TRBV27; D unresolved. Germline-derived CDR1 and CDR2 are MNHEY and SMNVEV (reference sequence). This CDR3 comprises 11 residues. V was shortened by 9 bases and J by 8 bases, with 13 bases between the two germline ends.

This chain connects TRBV6-5 to TRBJ2-5; tentatively, D is TRBD1 (5 bases). Germline-derived CDR1 and CDR2 are MNHEY and SVGAGI. The CDR3 sequence is 12 residues long. With 7 bases removed from V and 2 bases from J, the gap between germline ends came to 8 bases. CDR3 nucleotides: TGTGCCAGCATGGGGCCGCAAGAGACCCAGTACTTC. Amino acid sequence: CASMGPQETQYF.

This clone appeared once. This chain joins TRBV5-6 and TRBJ1-6, with 7 bases matching TRBD1. J was trimmed by 8 bases and V by 0 bases; bases with no gene match: 2. Germline V gives CDR1 SGHDT, CDR2 YYEEEE. This CDR3 spans 14 amino acids. The CDR3 loop reads CASSLDRGDSPLHF. DNA for the CDR3: TGTGCCAGCAGCTTGGACAGGGGTGATTCACCCCTCCACTTT.

This sequence joins TRBV3-1 (or the pseudogene TRBV3-2) and TRBJ2-1; 8 nucleotides line up with TRBD2. CDR1 is LGHDT and CDR2 is YNNKEL in the germline V gene (reference sequence). The CDR3 totals 14 residues. The junction had 8 bases not matched to a gene; V was cut back by 0 bases and J by 13 bases. The chain's CDR3 is CASSQDPSGGVQFF. The CDR3 nucleotides are TGTGCCAGCAGCCAAGATCCTTCGGGGGGGGTCCAGTTCTTC.

This clone was counted a single time. This chain connects TRBV3-1 (or the pseudogene TRBV3-2) to TRBJ1-6; no firm D call. The CDR3 totals 15 residues. The V end lost 3 bases, the J end lost 12 bases, and 18 bases lay between the germline ends. Germline CDR1 reads LGHDT; CDR2 reads YNNKEL (reference sequence). The CDR3 here is CASSHPDPGSGPLHF. The CDR3 DNA is TGTGCCAGCAGCCATCCCGACCCGGGGTCGGGACCCCTCCACTTT.

A few counts support this clone. This chain uses TRBV3-1 (or the pseudogene TRBV3-2) with TRBJ1-6, with D unclear. Germline assignment: CDR1 LGHDT and CDR2 YNNKEL (reference sequence). With 0 bases removed from V and 8 bases from J, the gap between germline ends came to 5 bases. CDR3 length equals 13 residues. In nucleotides, the CDR3 is TGTGCCAGCAGCCAAGATTATGATTCACCCCTCCACTTT. This codes for CASSQDYDSPLHF.